This T cell receptor (beta chain) was obtained from a study of shared clonotypes between healthy human individuals (dated by TCRdb to about 2020). Concerning the study at large: The cohort comprised a couple of women and three men aged 18 to 49 years. For each donor, CD4 naive and CD4 memory were each run on three plates, CD8 naive on two plates, and CD8 memory on one plate. To estimate repertoire size and how much clonotype sharing occurs between individuals, the study deeply sequenced the blood TCR repertoires of several healthy adults. To increase sequencing depth and limit assay-specific biases, different laboratories used diverse techniques to prepare libraries and sequence TCR repertoires. Leukapheresis yielded between about 0.8 and 9.5 billion PBMCs per donor. Overall results and qualifications from the work: Pairwise subsampling indicated that sequencing depth was expected to affect the degree of clonotype sharing among donors. Higher generation probabilities were observed for clonotypes shared by all four sorted-subset donors than for non-shared clonotypes. Sampling was restricted to blood, and TCR repertoires in tissues likely differ from the TCR repertoires found in blood. Naive subsets generally had larger estimated clonotype richness than memory subsets did. Sharing across four donors was observed for about 5% of naive CD4, less than 4% of naive CD8, 2% to 2.5% of memory CD4, and about 0.4% of memory CD8 clonotypes. Rarefaction of sorted-subset datasets indicated incomplete sequencing despite the large sequencing depth. Because the study included only a small number of donors, the genetic and exposure-history diversity represented was limited.

Healthy HIV-negative adults with no recently reported acute infections or vaccinations were included as donors. Every donor was a Caucasian adult residing in Nashville, Tennessee, USA. CD4+ T cells were enriched through magnetic negative selection, after which naive cells were positively selected on CD45RA and the remaining negative fraction served as the memory subset. After blood collection by leukapheresis, PBMCs were isolated using Ficoll-Histopaque density gradient centrifugation and then cryopreserved in the vapor phase of liquid nitrogen. Analytical flow cytometry was used to check the purity and quantity of each magnetically sorted T cell population. From each sorted fraction, genomic DNA was isolated and quantified by UV absorbance on a Nanodrop 2000c. The CDR3, cysteine through phenylalanine, is 14 amino acids long. Here the CDR3 DNA is all that survives: 42 bases in frame from base 1. V is trimmed back by 5 bases and J by 2 bases, and the junction contains 5 bases that no gene match accounts for. Looking up the germline V gene yields CDR1 SGHRS and CDR2 YFSETQ.

Using the deep immunoSEQ assay, TCR CDR3 regions were amplified from genomic DNA by multiplex PCR. Extracted genomic DNA from each cell subset was spread evenly across all wells of several immunoSEQ 96-well plates, with each plate serving as a replicate. For sorted subsets, each replicate PCR was loaded with around 220 ng genomic DNA, equivalent to 25,000 to 35,000 T cell genomes. Purified libraries were measured with a Qubit 3.0 fluorometer, size-checked on a Bioanalyzer 2100, and measured again with the KAPA Library Quantification kit. Every immunoSEQ 96-well plate was sequenced on a separate single-read 150-cycle Illumina NextSeq 550 flow cell. Processing in the source paper ran as follows. The immunoSEQ output contained only junctional sequences without quality scores, so filtering could not match that applied to full-length reads. To assign V/J genes and CDR3, sequences were annotated using PyIR, a Python wrapper for IgBLAST v1.9, with IMGT germline references. Reads with weak V/J assignments (E-value above 1e-6), missing CDR3, stop codons, out-of-frame junctions, or ambiguous translated residues were removed. V3J clonotypes were defined as sequences sharing the same inferred V gene, J gene, and CDR3 amino acid sequence. Percentage overlap between repertoires was calculated by dividing the number of shared unique clonotypes by the size of the smaller repertoire. RTK rarefaction, the Chao1 estimator, and Recon v2.1 estimates of unobserved clonotypes were used to assess repertoire richness. Generation probabilities were computed with OLGA for all TCRbeta clonotypes obtained by the gDNA method from a handful of donors. The table comes from immuneACCESS by way of TCRdb, which keeps in-frame sequences with V and J called. Part of the clones is missing from these tables; in studies checked, under half for an unresolved V gene and the rest for unknown reasons. V and J calls and clone size follow that table, whereas D and trimming were derived from the DNA. Recorded for this sample are about 2.4 million clones; 80% to 95% of them occurred a single time. In total, the top ten clones hold about 0.34% of the sample.

Comment on this clone: What this receptor recognizes is not known. The input lacks base qualities; no much larger clone sits a single base away. The same CDR3 also results from other DNA sequences found in this sample.

This clonotype originated in a man younger than 35 in good health. Some clones in this sample may be carry-over from other donors' samples. The sequence is built from TRBV5-1 and TRBJ2-7; a stretch of 9 junction bases matches TRBD2. The sequenced material came from naive CD4+ T cells from PBMCs. In light of the paper, this sample's cell subset or site label describes: CD45RA+ positively selected. The CDR3 amino acid sequence is: CASRRLAGTYEQYF. The sequenced DNA is TGCGCCAGCAGAAGGCTAGCGGGAACCTACGAGCAGTACTTC.